The T cell receptor (beta chain) described here comes from a study of blood T cell repertoires in COVID-19. Study-wide background: T cells, B-cell-depleted T cells, or PBMCs provided the cDNA or gDNA that served as material.

This table comes from immunoSEQ multiplex PCR, and its TCRdb copy is limited to in-frame clones, with some not included. The sample includes roughly 700,000 clones, 75% to 90% of them seen just once. The V and J ends lost 3 bases and 4 bases, in that order; junction bases with no gene match: 3. CDR3 length: 15 amino acids. Germline values: CDR1 SEHNR, CDR2 FQNEAQ (reference sequence). This clonotype was obtained from a woman aged 18-29 years with acute or convalescent COVID-19. The rearrangement joins TRBV7-9 to TRBJ1-1, with 12 bases matching TRBD1. Sequenced material: peripheral blood. The CDR3 sequence is CASSLGQGARTEAFF. For the CDR3, the DNA is TGTGCCAGCAGCTTGGGACAGGGGGCGCGCACTGAAGCTTTCTTT.